This entry lists 26 T cell receptor beta chains sequenced from one sample in a study of T-cell reconstitution after alpha-beta-depleted transplantation in children. Library preparation (for TCRbeta) was performed with unique molecular identifiers. A single record per CDR3 protein comes from TCRdb applying MiXCR to the PCR reads. The sample lists about 610,000 distinct CDR3 sequences, 8% to 11% occurring once. The sequences come from PBMCs from the stem cell graft donor, collected from the stem cell graft. Receptors originate from a human donor who donated a stem cell graft to a child with acute myeloid leukemia.

This clonotype was seen a handful of times. This chain uses TRBV12-3 or TRBV12-4 with TRBJ2-1; TRBD2 might be the D (6 bases). Trimming removed 3 bases from V and 6 bases from J, with 12 bases in between. This CDR3 has 14 amino acids. In DNA, the CDR3 is TGTGCCAGCAGTTTCCCCCGGGACTTCAATGAGCAGTTCTTC. This encodes CASSFPRDFNEQFF.

This clonotype was found a few times. The chain uses TRBV5-4 and TRBJ2-7, with 7 bases identical to TRBD2. The ends lost 1 base at V and 0 bases at J; junction bases unmatched: 7. Per germline, CDR1 SGHNT and CDR2 YYREEE (reference sequence). The CDR3 loop spans 16 amino acids. This chain's CDR3 is CASSLPLAANSYEQYF. CDR3 nucleotide sequence: TGTGCCAGCAGCTTGCCCCTAGCGGCCAACTCCTACGAGCAGTACTTC.

The J gene is TRBJ2-7, the V gene TRBV4-3; D perhaps matches TRBD1 (6 bases). V was clipped by 3 bases and J by 1 base, with 13 bases between them. Germline lookup yields CDR1 LGHNA and CDR2 YSLEER. This CDR3 spans 15 amino acids. The CDR3 here is CASSQGTSLSYEQYF. The CDR3 DNA reads TGCGCCAGCAGCCAGGGGACATCGCTTTCCTACGAGCAGTACTTC.

V gene TRBV20-1 combines with J gene TRBJ1-2; D perhaps matches TRBD1 (6 bases). The CDR3 loop spans 11 amino acids. CDR1 is DFQATT, CDR2 SNEGSKA, per germline (reference sequence). Trimming took off 8 bases at V and 4 bases at J, with 11 bases between the two ends. CDR3 amino acids: CSTGPGYGYTF. The CDR3 DNA is TGCAGTACAGGGCCTGGCTATGGCTACACCTTC.

In this sample, this clonotype turned up many times. The rearrangement links TRBV5-1 to TRBJ2-5, with TRBD1 identical over 9 bases. This CDR3 comprises 15 residues. Germline assignment: CDR1 SGHRS and CDR2 YFSETQ. Trimming removed 2 bases from V and 2 bases from J; junction bases left unmatched: 4. Here the CDR3 reads CASSFLGQGQETQYF. In nucleotides, the CDR3 is TGCGCCAGCAGCTTTCTCGGACAGGGGCAAGAGACCCAGTACTTC.

The chain links TRBV13 to TRBJ1-5, with D tentatively TRBD1 (5 bases). CDR1 PRHDT and CDR2 FYEKMQ come from the germline V gene (reference sequence). With 1 base removed from V and 4 bases from J, the gap between germline ends came to 8 bases. This CDR3 has 14 residues. In DNA, the CDR3 is TGTGCCAGCAGCTTAGCAGGGTTGAATCAGCCCCAGCATTTT. This sequence encodes CASSLAGLNQPQHF.

In this sample, this clonotype turned up a few times. The chain uses TRBV7-2 and TRBJ2-3; no clear D. V gave up 4 bases and J gave up 7 bases, with 9 bases separating them. This CDR3 spans 12 amino acids. Germline CDR1 and CDR2: SGHTA and FQGNSA. Here the CDR3 DNA reads TGTGCCAGCAGCTCCCCCCCCCATACGCAGTATTTT. It codes for CASSSPPHTQYF.

This clonotype was recorded a few times. The V and J genes are TRBV5-1 and TRBJ2-1; 13 bases align to TRBD2. The germline gives CDR1 SGHRS, CDR2 YFSETQ. The J segment lost 6 bases and the V segment lost 4 bases, leaving 7 bases of the junction unmatched. The CDR3 is made up of 16 amino acids. The CDR3 loop is CASSPTGTSGINEQFF. CDR3 nucleotide sequence: TGCGCCAGCAGCCCGACCGGGACTAGCGGGATCAATGAGCAGTTCTTC. Combining the CDR3 with reference TRBV5-1 and TRBJ2-1 gives the whole variable domain KAGVTQTPRYLIKTRGQQVTLSCSPISGHRSVSWYQQTPGQGLQFLFEYFSETQRNKGNFPGRFSGRQFSNSRSEMNVSTLELGDSALYLCASSPTGTSGINEQFFGPGTRLTVL.

CDR3 in amino acids: CAISQTGAETQYF. The CDR3 bases are TGTGCCATCAGCCAGACAGGGGCAGAGACCCAGTACTTC. V and J are TRBV10-3 and TRBJ2-5, with TRBD1 matching over 8 bases. The CDR3 totals 13 residues. Looked up from germline, CDR1 is ENHRY and CDR2 is SYGVKD. The V segment lost 6 bases and the J segment 4 bases; nucleotides outside the gene matches: 4.

A single count supports this clonotype. The chain uses TRBV7-2 and TRBJ2-3; D is unclear. The germline CDR1 and CDR2 sequences are SGHTA and FQGNSA. This CDR3 spans 15 amino acids. V was pared by 4 bases and J by 2 bases, with 13 bases between. This chain's CDR3 is CASSSPRPPTDTQYF. The CDR3 region has the DNA TGTGCCAGCAGCTCCCCTAGGCCCCCCACAGATACGCAGTATTTT.

The sample holds many counts of this clonotype. The chain uses TRBV12-3 or TRBV12-4 and TRBJ2-3; tentatively, D is TRBD1 (5 bases). The CDR3 extends over 13 amino acids. V was cut by 5 bases and J by 8 bases, with 14 bases left in between. CDR3 amino acids: CASSQAKGITQYF. The CDR3 coding sequence is TGTGCCAGCAGTCAGGCCAAGGGGATTACGCAGTATTTT.

The chain couples TRBV3-1 to TRBJ2-7; 8 nucleotides agree with TRBD2. CDR1 LGHDT and CDR2 YNNKEL come from the germline V gene (reference sequence). This CDR3 is 14 amino acids long. With 10 bases clipped from V and 3 bases from J, the junction kept 11 bases outside the gene matches. The CDR3 sequence: CATQDAGGGYEQYF. The CDR3 nucleotides are TGTGCCACCCAGGATGCGGGAGGTGGCTACGAGCAGTACTTC.

In its sample, this clonotype was seen a few times. The rearrangement joins TRBV20-1 to TRBJ2-7, with TRBD1 as a possible D gene (5 bases). The CDR3 sequence is 11 residues long. CDR1 DFQATT and CDR2 SNEGSKA come from the germline V gene (reference sequence). V lost 5 bases to trimming and J lost 3 bases, with 8 bases between them. CDR3 residues: CSAQTDYEQYF. The CDR3 nucleotides read TGCAGTGCTCAGACAGACTACGAGCAGTACTTC.

The sample holds a few counts of this clonotype. The V gene is TRBV7-9, the J gene TRBJ1-1, with a weak D call TRBD1 (5 bases). The germline gives CDR1 SEHNR, CDR2 FQNEAQ (reference sequence). Trimming removed 5 bases from V and 5 bases from J, with 12 bases in between. This CDR3 is 13 amino acids long. As DNA, the CDR3 is TGTGCCAGCAGCGCAACCAGGGATACTGAAGCTTTCTTT. As protein: CASSATRDTEAFF.

This clonotype has a handful of counts. The chain recombines TRBV27 with TRBJ2-3; 10 nucleotides align to TRBD1. Germline CDR1 reads MNHEY; CDR2 reads SMNVEV (reference sequence). V lost 4 bases to trimming and J lost 4 bases; unmatched junction nucleotides: 5. The CDR3 totals 15 residues. The CDR3 here is CASSWDRGGADTQYF. Written as DNA, the CDR3 is TGTGCCAGCAGTTGGGACAGGGGAGGCGCAGATACGCAGTATTTT.

This clonotype was detected many times. The chain couples TRBV7-2 to TRBJ2-1; 14 bases are shared with TRBD2. Germline CDR1 reads SGHTA; CDR2 reads FQGNSA. The CDR3 runs to 20 residues. The J segment lost 1 base and the V segment lost 4 bases, leaving 12 bases of the junction unmatched. The CDR3 DNA sequence: TGTGCCAGCAGCTGGCCTAAGTGGACTAGCGGGAGGCGATCCTACAATGAGCAGTTCTTC. Amino acids: CASSWPKWTSGRRSYNEQFF.

The rearrangement joins TRBV25-1 to TRBJ2-1; D ambiguous. Looked up from germline, CDR1 is MGHDK and CDR2 is SYGVNS. The CDR3 spans 14 residues. Trimming cost V 2 bases and J 4 bases, with 9 bases left between them. Here the CDR3 reads CASSEEAPYNEQFF. CDR3 coding DNA: TGTGCCAGCAGTGAAGAAGCCCCTTACAATGAGCAGTTCTTC.

The table lists this clonotype with a few counts. V and J are TRBV20-1 and TRBJ2-1; 10 bases are shared with TRBD2. The CDR3 covers 14 residues. The V gene's germline CDR1 is DFQATT and CDR2 SNEGSKA (reference sequence). J was trimmed by 10 bases and V by 3 bases; bases with no gene match: 9. CDR3 DNA: TGCAGTGCTAGTCAGGTAGCGGGAGGAGGAGAGCAGTTCTTC. It translates to CSASQVAGGGEQFF.

The chain links TRBV19 to TRBJ1-1, with unresolved D. Trimming stripped 3 bases from V and 8 bases from J, with 7 bases between. The CDR3 runs 11 residues. CDR1 is LNHDA and CDR2 is SQIVND in the germline V gene (reference sequence). The CDR3 here is CASSMTVEAFF. In nucleotides, the CDR3 is TGTGCCAGTAGTATGACTGTGGAAGCTTTCTTT.

This clonotype turned up a few times. The rearrangement links TRBV9 to TRBJ2-7, with 8 bases that match TRBD2. Trimming cost V 0 bases and J 2 bases; bases outside gene matches: 7. The germline V gene encodes CDR1 SGDLS and CDR2 YYNGEE. This CDR3 comprises 16 residues. In DNA form, the CDR3 reads TGTGCCAGCAGCGTAGGGTCATCGGGAGGGACCTACGAGCAGTACTTC. Translating gives CASSVGSSGGTYEQYF.

This clonotype has a handful of counts. CDR3: CASGPDLTDTQYF. CDR3 nucleotide sequence: TGTGCTAGTGGTCCGGACTTAACCGATACGCAGTATTTT. This rearrangement joins TRBV12-5 to TRBJ2-3; a possible D gene is TRBD2 (5 bases). Per the germline V gene, CDR1 is LGHNT and CDR2 is FRNRAP. CDR3 length: 13 amino acids. V lost 5 bases, J lost 6 bases, and 12 bases lay in between.

This clonotype occurred many times. The rearrangement links TRBV10-2 to TRBJ2-5, with D tentatively TRBD2 (6 bases). Germline CDR1 and CDR2: WSHSY and SAAADI. This CDR3 comprises 11 residues. Trimming cost V 8 bases and J 4 bases, with 8 bases left between them. The CDR3 protein is CASGAGETQYF. DNA for the CDR3: TGCGCCAGCGGAGCGGGAGAGACCCAGTACTTC.

V usage is TRBV5-1 and J usage is TRBJ2-1; TRBD1 aligns across 9 bases. The CDR3 is 15 residues long. Germline CDR1 and CDR2: SGHRS and YFSETQ. V lost 0 bases to trimming and J lost 8 bases; unmatched junction nucleotides: 6. The CDR3 DNA is TGCGCCAGCAGCTTGGCTTCGGGACAGGGCGATGAGCAGTTCTTC. This sequence encodes CASSLASGQGDEQFF.

In its sample, this clonotype was seen a few times. This sequence joins TRBV12-3 or TRBV12-4 and TRBJ2-4; D gene unclear. Trimming shortened V by 2 bases and J by 8 bases, and 22 bases separated the two germline ends. This CDR3 is 17 amino acids long. The CDR3 sequence is CASSLYRRTLGKHIQYF. DNA of the CDR3: TGTGCCAGCAGTTTATACCGCCGTACCTTGGGCAAGCACATTCAGTACTTC.

This clonotype was detected a few times. The chain joins TRBV7-2 to TRBJ2-5, with a weak D call TRBD2 (7 bases). CDR3 size: 14 residues. Looked up from germline, CDR1 is SGHTA and CDR2 is FQGNSA. The CDR3 protein is CASHGGADPETQYF. The CDR3 coding sequence is TGTGCGAGCCATGGGGGGGCTGATCCAGAGACCCAGTACTTC. The full variable domain, in which reference TRBV7-2 and TRBJ2-5 provide the parts outside the CDR3, is GAGVSQSPSNKVTEKGKDVELRCDPISGHTALYWYRQSLGQGLEFLIYFQGNSAPDKSGLPSDRFSAERTGGSVSTLTIQRTQQEDSAVYLCASHGGADPETQYFGPGTRLLVL.

The chain is built from TRBV5-1 and TRBJ2-7; D is undetermined. Trimming took 2 bases from V and 2 from J, leaving 8 bases between them. CDR1 is SGHRS and CDR2 is YFSETQ in the germline V gene. The CDR3 sequence is 13 residues long. The CDR3 reads CASSLDGPYEQYF. In DNA form, the CDR3 reads TGCGCCAGCAGCTTAGACGGTCCCTACGAGCAGTACTTC.